The rows below give T cell receptor beta chains drawn from one sample of a study of PD-1 blockade in classical Hodgkin lymphoma. Assay used: immunoSEQ multiplex PCR; TCRdb lists only in-frame clones, some missing. Seen here are 27,000 or so clones, 60% to 85% observed once, and the top ten hold less than 3%. Here the sequenced sample was CD4+ T cells from blood, taken at baseline. The receptor set was obtained from a human donor with classical Hodgkin lymphoma. Both conserved end residues are part of each CDR3. A D gene is named only where the DNA matches it firmly. Rows give clone size only sometimes, using once, few, many, or a class for an expanded clone.

D | J | size | V | DNA | CDR3
NA | TRBJ1-4 | NA | TRBV30 | TGTGCCTGGTTGGGGCCAGGAGGAACTAATGAAAAACTGTTTTTT | CAWLGPGGTNEKLFF
NA | TRBJ1-1 | NA | TRBV11-2 | TGTGCCAGCAGACCAAACAGGGTAAGAAACACTGAAGCTTTCTTT | CASRPNRVRNTEAFF
NA | TRBJ1-4 | NA | TRBV6-5 | TGTGCCAGCAGTTCCAGGGTTGCAACTAATGAAAAACTGTTTTTT | CASSSRVATNEKLFF
TRBD1 | TRBJ1-5 | NA | TRBV7-2 | TGTGCCAGCAGCTTAGGGGGACAGGGGCACCAGCCCCAGCATTTT | CASSLGGQGHQPQHF
NA | TRBJ1-2 | NA | TRBV18 | TGTGCCAGCTCACCCGACAGCAACTATGGCTACACCTTC | CASSPDSNYGYTF
NA | TRBJ1-6 | NA | TRBV28 | TGTGCCAGCAGTTTATATGGTCCGGGCTCGGGCAATTCACCCCTCCACTTT | CASSLYGPGSGNSPLHF
NA | TRBJ2-7 | NA | TRBV19 | TGTGCCAGTAACCCTGACAGGAGCCCCCCCTACGAGCAGTACTTC | CASNPDRSPPYEQYF
TRBD2 | TRBJ2-5 | NA | TRBV11-2 | TGTGCCAGCAGCTCGTGGACTAGCGGGGGCCGTAGGTACTTC | CASSSWTSGGRRYF
NA | TRBJ1-4 | NA | TRBV5-5 | TGTGCCAGCGGCCCCGGGGTCGGAGACGTAGATGAAAAACTGTTTTTT | CASGPGVGDVDEKLFF
NA | TRBJ1-4 | NA | TRBV6-5 | TGTGCCAGCATGGGAGCCGAACAACTGTTTTTT | CASMGAEQLFF
TRBD2 | TRBJ2-3 | NA | TRBV7-6 | TGTGCCAGCAGCGGGGGGGACCAGGTCACAGATACGCAGTATTTT | CASSGGDQVTDTQYF
NA | TRBJ2-1 | few | TRBV27 | TGTGCCGTACTGGGGCGTTCAAATGAGCAGTTCTTC | CAVLGRSNEQFF
TRBD1 | TRBJ2-7 | NA | TRBV7-2 | TGTGCCAGCAGCGCCCGACAGGGCTTGGAGCAGTACTTC | CASSARQGLEQYF
NA | TRBJ2-7 | NA | TRBV14 | TGTGCCAGCGGGAGTAACTACGAGCAGTACTTC | CASGSNYEQYF
TRBD1 | TRBJ2-7 | NA | TRBV29-1 | TGCAGCGCGATACTGGGACAGGGGGGCGAGCAGTACTTC | CSAILGQGGEQYF
NA | TRBJ2-3 | NA | TRBV18 | TGTGCCAGCTCACCAAACCGATACACAGATACGCAGTATTTT | CASSPNRYTDTQYF
NA | TRBJ2-7 | NA | TRBV10-1 | TGCGCCAGCAGTTCCTCTGGGGGGCCTAGCGAGCAGTACTTC | CASSSSGGPSEQYF
TRBD2 | TRBJ2-1 | NA | TRBV10-3 | TGTGCCATCAGTGGACTAGTTGAGCGGGGGGGCGGTGAGCAGTTCTTC | CAISGLVERGGGEQFF
TRBD2 | TRBJ2-1 | NA | TRBV7-2 | TGTGCCAGCAGCCCAATCGTCGGGGGGGCTATTTACAATGAGCAGTTCTTC | CASSPIVGGAIYNEQFF
TRBD2 | TRBJ2-1 | NA | TRBV7-9 | TGTGCCAGCAGCCGTCGGGGGGAACTAGCAACCTACAATGAGCAGTTCTTC | CASSRRGELATYNEQFF
NA | TRBJ2-7 | NA | TRBV2 | TGTGCCAGCAGCGGCGACGGGTACTCCTACGAGCAGTACTTC | CASSGDGYSYEQYF
NA | TRBJ1-5 | NA | TRBV2 | TGTGCCAGCAGTTCTTATTTTGGGGCCCTTCAGCCCCAGCATTTT | CASSSYFGALQPQHF
NA | TRBJ1-1 | NA | TRBV7-2 | TGTGCCAGCAGCTTAGGTCTGGCGGGGGCGAATGAAGCTTTCTTT | CASSLGLAGANEAFF
NA | TRBJ1-2 | NA | TRBV30 | TGTGCCTGGACCGGACGGGCGGCTAACTATGGCTACACCTTC | CAWTGRAANYGYTF
NA | TRBJ2-3 | NA | TRBV7-9 | TGTGCCAGCAGCCTCACAGATACGCAGTATTTT | CASSLTDTQYF
NA | TRBJ1-6 | NA | TRBV27 | TGTGCCAGCAAAAGGCAGGTTAACCCACCCCTCCACTTT | CASKRQVNPPLHF
TRBD2 | TRBJ2-3 | NA | TRBV7-2 | TGTGCCAGCAGCACGACTAGCGGGGGGAGCACAGATACGCAGTATTTT | CASSTTSGGSTDTQYF
TRBD1 | TRBJ1-2 | NA | TRBV30 | TGTGCCTGGAGTGCCCTGGGACAGGGGGACTATGGCTACACCTTC | CAWSALGQGDYGYTF
NA | TRBJ2-1 | NA | TRBV12-5 | TGTGCTAGTGGTTTGGTACCCGCGCCCAACAATGAGCAGTTCTTC | CASGLVPAPNNEQFF
NA | TRBJ2-1 | NA | TRBV11-2 | TGTGCCAGCAGCTTAGATAGGCCCAATGAGCAGTTCTTC | CASSLDRPNEQFF
NA | TRBJ1-1 | NA | TRBV7-8 | TGTGCCAGCAGCTCTAATCTGGCCCACACTGAAGCTTTCTTT | CASSSNLAHTEAFF
TRBD1 | TRBJ1-3 | NA | TRBV6-5 | TGTGCCAGCACAACTCCAGGGGGCTTTGGAAACACCATATATTTT | CASTTPGGFGNTIYF
TRBD2 | TRBJ2-3 | NA | TRBV29-1 | TGCAGCGTTGAAGTGGGACTAGCGGGGGACACAGATACGCAGTATTTT | CSVEVGLAGDTDTQYF
NA | TRBJ2-3 | NA | TRBV29-1 | TGCAGCGTCGCTCGGAACAGGGTGCCAGATACGCAGTATTTT | CSVARNRVPDTQYF
NA | TRBJ1-1 | few | TRBV28 | TGTGCCAGCAGCTCCTTCAGGGGGAACACTGAAGCTTTCTTT | CASSSFRGNTEAFF
NA | TRBJ1-1 | few | TRBV5-1 | TGCGCCAGCAGCGGGGGACCCCTGAGCACTGAAGCTTTCTTT | CASSGGPLSTEAFF
NA | TRBJ1-1 | NA | TRBV19 | TGTGCCAGTAGTTTCAGAGGGAACGCTGAAGCTTTCTTT | CASSFRGNAEAFF
NA | TRBJ1-6 | NA | TRBV2 | TGTGCCAGCAGTGATATCGGGCTAAGTAATTCACCCCTCCACTTT | CASSDIGLSNSPLHF
TRBD1 | TRBJ1-1 | NA | TRBV19 | TGTGCCAGTAGTCCCCAGACAGGGGTTACTGAAGCTTTCTTT | CASSPQTGVTEAFF
NA | TRBJ1-2 | NA | TRBV7-2 | TGTGCCAGCAGCTTATCCACAGGGAATGGCTACACCTTC | CASSLSTGNGYTF
NA | TRBJ2-7 | NA | TRBV10-3 | TGTGCCATCAGTGAGTCGGGTTTGCAGGGCGCGTACGAGCAGTACTTC | CAISESGLQGAYEQYF
TRBD1 | TRBJ1-4 | NA | TRBV28 | TGTGCCAGCAGTTTCCAGGGGGCGAGGGAAAAACTGTTTTTT | CASSFQGAREKLFF
NA | TRBJ2-3 | NA | TRBV2 | TGTGCCAGCAGTGAGAGAACCCGCCGCACAGATACGCAGTATTTT | CASSERTRRTDTQYF
TRBD1 | TRBJ2-3 | NA | TRBV2 | TGTGCCAGCAGTGATCGCGGACAGGGCACAGATACGCAGTATTTT | CASSDRGQGTDTQYF
NA | TRBJ1-5 | few | TRBV4-3 | TGCGCCAGCAGCCCACAATACAATCAGCCCCAGCATTTT | CASSPQYNQPQHF
TRBD1 | TRBJ1-1 | NA | TRBV29-1 | TGCAGCGTGGACGGACAGGGGATCACTGAAGCTTTCTTT | CSVDGQGITEAFF
TRBD1 | TRBJ1-1 | few | TRBV7-3 | TGTGCCAGCAGCTTATTGGGACAGGGAGGCACTGAAGCTTTCTTT | CASSLLGQGGTEAFF
TRBD1 | TRBJ1-4 | once | TRBV7-2 | TGTGCCAGCAGCTTCGGGACAGGGCATGAAAAACTGTTTTTT | CASSFGTGHEKLFF
TRBD1 | TRBJ1-6 | NA | TRBV7-9 | TGTGCCAGCAGCTTAGCGCCGGGGACAGGGTACTCACCCCTCCACTTT | CASSLAPGTGYSPLHF
NA | TRBJ1-6 | few | TRBV2 | TGTGCCAGCAGTGCGGGACTCCAAAGCTCCTATAATTCACCCCTCCACTTT | CASSAGLQSSYNSPLHF
NA | TRBJ2-7 | NA | TRBV7-8 | TGTGCCAGCAGCCACCCCCCTTTGACCCCGACCAGGGCCTACGAGCAGTACTTC | CASSHPPLTPTRAYEQYF
NA | TRBJ2-1 | NA | TRBV29-1 | TGCAGCGCTGATGGGAATTACAATGAGCAGTTCTTC | CSADGNYNEQFF
NA | TRBJ1-2 | NA | TRBV7-3 | TGTGCCAGCAGCTTAGAGGGCAGGGACTATGGCTACACCTTC | CASSLEGRDYGYTF
NA | TRBJ2-3 | NA | TRBV4-2 | TGTGCCAGCAGCCAAGGGGACCGGGTCGAAGATACGCAGTATTTT | CASSQGDRVEDTQYF
NA | TRBJ2-2 | NA | TRBV28 | TGTGCCAGCAGCCAATACTTCTTTCAGGGAGAGGGCGGGGAGCTGTTTTTT | CASSQYFFQGEGGELFF
NA | TRBJ1-1 | few | TRBV5-4 | TGTGCCAGCAGCTTGATAGAGTTTACTGCCTACATGAACACTGAAGCTTTCTTT | CASSLIEFTAYMNTEAFF